This T cell receptor (beta chain) was captured by sequencing in a study of blood T cell repertoires in COVID-19. Study context: The origin of the acute and convalescent COVID-19 samples was the United States, Italy and Spain. Nucleic acid was either cDNA or gDNA, and it came from T cells, B-cell-depleted T cells, or PBMCs.

Germline CDR1 is MDHEN and CDR2 is SYDVKM. CDR3 length equals 14 residues. Between the trimmed V and J ends, which lost 5 bases and 3 bases, there was a span of 13 bases. Authors' processing steps: Estimated nucleated cell counts came from reference gene primer amplification. Repertoires were generated with immunoSEQ multiplex PCR, while TCRdb's copy carries only in-frame clones and drops some. That table gives V, J and clone size, and the DNA gave D and trimming. Among approximately 180,000 clones listed, approximately 83% were seen once. The rearrangement joins TRBV28 to TRBJ1-2; D is undetermined. This TCR was recovered from a human donor with active or convalescent COVID-19. The donor label of this sample is uncertain. The sample taken for sequencing was peripheral blood. The chain's CDR3 is CASSAGNSYYGYTF. The CDR3 nucleotides read TGTGCCAGCAGTGCGGGGAACAGCTACTATGGCTACACCTTC.